Listed below are T cell receptor beta chains from one sample, sequenced in a study of T-cell memory formation after mild COVID-19. In TCRdb, the 5' RACE reads were re-called with MiXCR into one record per CDR3 protein. The table records around 200,000 distinct CDR3 sequences, 20% to 25% of them present only once. Sample: PBMCs or a T cell subset sorted from them (not recorded which). The receptors come from an adult woman who had mild COVID-19 (a few samples of this study predate the infection). Cell type and time point are not known. Both conserved end residues are part of each CDR3. A D gene is named only where the DNA matches it firmly. Clone size is given for some rows only: seen once, a few or many times, or a class if the clone is expanded.

clone_size: few
d_call: TRBD2
v_call: TRBV5-1
j_call: TRBJ2-1
cdr3_aa: CASSSPSGGNEQFF
cdr3_nt: TGCGCCAGCAGCTCCCCTAGCGGGGGCAATGAGCAGTTCTTC

clone_size: few
d_call: -
v_call: TRBV7-6
j_call: TRBJ1-2
cdr3_aa: CASSYDSSYGYTF
cdr3_nt: TGTGCCAGCAGCTACGACTCCTCTTATGGCTACACCTTC

clone_size: -
d_call: -
v_call: TRBV7-2
j_call: TRBJ2-1
cdr3_aa: CASSPGTGYNEQFF
cdr3_nt: TGTGCCAGCAGCCCCGGGACGGGCTACAATGAGCAGTTCTTC

clone_size: -
d_call: -
v_call: TRBV4-1
j_call: TRBJ2-7
cdr3_aa: CASSQVSGNNEQYF
cdr3_nt: TGCGCCAGCAGCCAAGTTAGCGGAAACAACGAGCAGTACTTC

clone_size: -
d_call: -
v_call: TRBV7-8
j_call: TRBJ1-5
cdr3_aa: CASSQRGWSNQPQHF
cdr3_nt: TGTGCCAGCAGCCAGCGAGGGTGGAGCAATCAGCCCCAGCATTTT

clone_size: -
d_call: -
v_call: TRBV7-6
j_call: TRBJ2-5
cdr3_aa: CASSLAQLGQETQYF
cdr3_nt: TGTGCCAGCAGCTTAGCCCAGCTCGGCCAAGAGACCCAGTACTTC

clone_size: -
d_call: -
v_call: TRBV6-5
j_call: TRBJ1-6
cdr3_aa: CASSYGVENSPLHF
cdr3_nt: TGTGCCAGCAGTTACGGGGTGGAGAATTCACCCCTCCACTTT

clone_size: few
d_call: TRBD1
v_call: TRBV7-8
j_call: TRBJ1-2
cdr3_aa: CASSLDRGQDGYTF
cdr3_nt: TGTGCCAGCAGCCTCGACAGGGGGCAAGATGGCTACACCTTC

clone_size: few
d_call: -
v_call: TRBV7-2
j_call: TRBJ1-2
cdr3_aa: CASTLSGDNYGYTF
cdr3_nt: TGTGCCAGCACCTTATCCGGAGATAACTATGGCTACACCTTC

clone_size: few
d_call: TRBD1
v_call: TRBV7-3
j_call: TRBJ2-3
cdr3_aa: CASSSPGQGFFTQYF
cdr3_nt: TGTGCCAGCAGCTCCCCGGGACAGGGTTTCTTTACGCAGTATTTT

clone_size: -
d_call: -
v_call: TRBV4-3
j_call: TRBJ2-1
cdr3_aa: CASSPDVRNFGEQFF
cdr3_nt: TGCGCCAGCAGCCCCGACGTGCGTAACTTTGGTGAGCAGTTCTTC

clone_size: few
d_call: -
v_call: TRBV7-9
j_call: TRBJ2-1
cdr3_aa: CASSLGEQFF
cdr3_nt: TGTGCCAGCAGCTTAGGCGAGCAGTTCTTC

clone_size: -
d_call: TRBD1
v_call: TRBV7-2
j_call: TRBJ2-7
cdr3_aa: CASSLPGQGDWEQYF
cdr3_nt: TGTGCCAGCAGCCTACCGGGACAGGGGGATTGGGAGCAGTACTTC

clone_size: -
d_call: -
v_call: TRBV7-9
j_call: TRBJ2-1
cdr3_aa: CASSLANSAANEQFF
cdr3_nt: TGTGCCAGCAGCCTAGCGAACTCTGCCGCCAATGAGCAGTTCTTC

clone_size: -
d_call: -
v_call: TRBV13
j_call: TRBJ2-6
cdr3_aa: CASSPLGANVLTF
cdr3_nt: TGTGCCAGCAGCCCGCTCGGGGCCAACGTCCTGACTTTC

clone_size: few
d_call: -
v_call: TRBV5-1
j_call: TRBJ1-1
cdr3_aa: CASSFGVEMMNTEAFF
cdr3_nt: TGCGCCAGCAGCTTTGGTGTGGAGATGATGAACACTGAAGCTTTCTTT

clone_size: few
d_call: -
v_call: TRBV29-1
j_call: TRBJ1-1
cdr3_aa: CSAAGTGANTEAFF
cdr3_nt: TGCAGCGCCGCCGGGACGGGTGCGAACACTGAAGCTTTCTTT

clone_size: -
d_call: -
v_call: TRBV12-3/TRBV12-4
j_call: TRBJ2-1
cdr3_aa: CASSLTGIWFF
cdr3_nt: TGTGCCAGCAGTTTAACGGGGATCTGGTTCTTC

clone_size: -
d_call: TRBD1
v_call: TRBV29-1
j_call: TRBJ1-2
cdr3_aa: CSVESDRGPYGYTF
cdr3_nt: TGCAGCGTTGAGAGTGACAGGGGTCCCTATGGCTACACCTTC

clone_size: -
d_call: -
v_call: TRBV7-8
j_call: TRBJ2-7
cdr3_aa: CASSPLTGMREQYF
cdr3_nt: TGTGCCAGCAGCCCGCTGACCGGGATGAGGGAGCAGTACTTC

clone_size: medium-sized
d_call: -
v_call: TRBV20-1
j_call: TRBJ2-7
cdr3_aa: CSAEGTSNSYEQYF
cdr3_nt: TGCAGTGCTGAAGGGACCTCCAACTCCTACGAGCAGTACTTC

clone_size: few
d_call: -
v_call: TRBV7-9
j_call: TRBJ2-6
cdr3_aa: CASSHLLSGANVLTF
cdr3_nt: TGTGCCAGCAGTCACCTTCTCTCTGGGGCCAACGTCCTGACTTTC

clone_size: few
d_call: TRBD2
v_call: TRBV3-1
j_call: TRBJ2-1
cdr3_aa: CASSPLAGGPREQFF
cdr3_nt: TGTGCCAGCAGCCCACTAGCGGGAGGGCCTCGCGAGCAGTTCTTC

clone_size: -
d_call: -
v_call: TRBV24-1
j_call: TRBJ2-1
cdr3_aa: CATGAGGEQFF
cdr3_nt: TGTGCCACCGGTGCCGGGGGTGAGCAGTTCTTC